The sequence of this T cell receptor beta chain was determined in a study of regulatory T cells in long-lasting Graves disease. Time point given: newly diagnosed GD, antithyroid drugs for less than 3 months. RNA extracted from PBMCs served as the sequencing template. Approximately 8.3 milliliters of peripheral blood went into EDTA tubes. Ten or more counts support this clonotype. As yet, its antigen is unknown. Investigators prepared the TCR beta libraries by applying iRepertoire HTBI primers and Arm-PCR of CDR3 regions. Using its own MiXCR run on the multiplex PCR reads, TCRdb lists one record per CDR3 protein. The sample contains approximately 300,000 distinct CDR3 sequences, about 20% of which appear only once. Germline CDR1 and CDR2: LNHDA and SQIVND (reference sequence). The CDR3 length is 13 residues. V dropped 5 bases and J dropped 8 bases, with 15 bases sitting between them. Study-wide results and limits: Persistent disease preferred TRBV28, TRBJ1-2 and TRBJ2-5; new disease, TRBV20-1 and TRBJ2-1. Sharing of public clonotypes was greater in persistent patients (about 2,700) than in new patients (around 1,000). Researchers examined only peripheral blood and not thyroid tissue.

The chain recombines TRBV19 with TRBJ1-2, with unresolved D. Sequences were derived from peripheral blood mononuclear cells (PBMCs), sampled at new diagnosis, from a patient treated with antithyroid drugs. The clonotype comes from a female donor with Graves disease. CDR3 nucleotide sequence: TGTGCCAGTAGTCGAGGGCCTTACGACGGCTACACCTTC. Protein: CASSRGPYDGYTF. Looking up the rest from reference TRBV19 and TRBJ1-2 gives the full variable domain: DGGITQSPKYLFRKEGQNVTLSCEQNLNHDAMYWYRQDPGQGLRLIYYSQIVNDFQKGDIAEGYSVSREKKESFPLTVTSAQKNPTAFYLCASSRGPYDGYTFGSGTRLTVV.